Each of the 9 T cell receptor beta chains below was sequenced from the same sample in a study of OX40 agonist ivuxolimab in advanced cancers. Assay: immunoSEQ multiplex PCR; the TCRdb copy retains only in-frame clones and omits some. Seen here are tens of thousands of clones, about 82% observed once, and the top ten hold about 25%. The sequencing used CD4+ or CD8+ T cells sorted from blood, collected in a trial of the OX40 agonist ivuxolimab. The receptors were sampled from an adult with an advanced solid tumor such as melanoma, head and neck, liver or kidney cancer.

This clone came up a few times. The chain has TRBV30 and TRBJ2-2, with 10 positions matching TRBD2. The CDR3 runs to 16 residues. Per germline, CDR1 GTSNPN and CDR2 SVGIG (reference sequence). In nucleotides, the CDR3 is TGTGCGTCACACTTCGAACTAGCGGGATCAACCGGGGAGCTGTTTTTT. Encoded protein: CASHFELAGSTGELFF. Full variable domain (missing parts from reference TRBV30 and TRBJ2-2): SQTIHQWPATLVQPVGSPLSLECTVEGTSNPNLYWYRQAAGRGLQLLFYSVGIGQISSEVPQNLSASRPQDRQFILSSKKLLLSDSGFYLCASHFELAGSTGELFFGEGSRLTVL.

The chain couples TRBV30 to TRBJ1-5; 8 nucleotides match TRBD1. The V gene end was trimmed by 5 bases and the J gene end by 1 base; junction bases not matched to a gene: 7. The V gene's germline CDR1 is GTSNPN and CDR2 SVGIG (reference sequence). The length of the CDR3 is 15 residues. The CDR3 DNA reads TGTGCCTGGTCCGCAGGGGGCTGGAGCAATCAGCCCCAGCATTTT. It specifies CAWSAGGWSNQPQHF.

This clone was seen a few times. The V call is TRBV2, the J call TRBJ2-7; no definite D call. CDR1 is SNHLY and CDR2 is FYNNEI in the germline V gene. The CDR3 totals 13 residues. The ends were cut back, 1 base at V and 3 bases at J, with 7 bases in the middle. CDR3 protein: CASSEEADYEQYF. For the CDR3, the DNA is TGTGCCAGCAGTGAAGAGGCAGACTACGAGCAGTACTTC.

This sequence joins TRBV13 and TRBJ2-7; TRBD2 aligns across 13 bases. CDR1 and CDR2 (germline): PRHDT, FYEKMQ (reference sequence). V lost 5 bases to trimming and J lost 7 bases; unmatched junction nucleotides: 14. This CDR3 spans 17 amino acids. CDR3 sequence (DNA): TGTGCCAGCAGCATTCTGACTAGCGGGAGGACTCCTTCTGAGCAGTACTTC. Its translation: CASSILTSGRTPSEQYF.

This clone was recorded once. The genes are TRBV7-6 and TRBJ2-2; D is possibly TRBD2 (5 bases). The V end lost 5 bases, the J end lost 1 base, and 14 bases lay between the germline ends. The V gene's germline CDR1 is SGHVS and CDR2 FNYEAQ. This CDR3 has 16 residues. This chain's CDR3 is CASSPGRAENTGELFF. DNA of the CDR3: TGTGCCAGCAGCCCCGGGCGAGCGGAGAACACCGGGGAGCTGTTTTTT.

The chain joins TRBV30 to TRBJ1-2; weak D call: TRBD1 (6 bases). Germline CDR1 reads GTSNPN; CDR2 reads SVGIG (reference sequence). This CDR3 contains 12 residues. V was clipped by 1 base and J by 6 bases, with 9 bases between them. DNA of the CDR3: TGTGCCTGGAGTGAGGGGGGGCATGGCTACACCTTC. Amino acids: CAWSEGGHGYTF.

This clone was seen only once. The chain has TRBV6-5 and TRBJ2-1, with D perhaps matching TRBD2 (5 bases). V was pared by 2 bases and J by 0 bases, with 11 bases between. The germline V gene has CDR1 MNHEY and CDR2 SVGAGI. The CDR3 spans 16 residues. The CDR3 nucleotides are TGTGCCAGCAGTTACGGAGGCCGGGGCTCCTACAATGAGCAGTTCTTC. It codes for CASSYGGRGSYNEQFF.

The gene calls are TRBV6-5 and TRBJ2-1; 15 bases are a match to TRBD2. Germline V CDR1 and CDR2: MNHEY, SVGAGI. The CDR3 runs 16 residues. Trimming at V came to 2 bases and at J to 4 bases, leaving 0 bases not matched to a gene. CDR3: CASSYGLAGGYNEQFF. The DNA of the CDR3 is TGTGCCAGCAGTTACGGACTAGCGGGGGGGTACAATGAGCAGTTCTTC.

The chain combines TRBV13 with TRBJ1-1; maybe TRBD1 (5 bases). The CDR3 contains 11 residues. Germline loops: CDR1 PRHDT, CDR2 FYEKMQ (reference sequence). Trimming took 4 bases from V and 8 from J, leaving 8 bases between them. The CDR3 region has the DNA TGTGCCAGCAGCTCTCAGGGAGAAGCTTTCTTT. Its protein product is CASSSQGEAFF.